These T cell receptor beta chains were read from a single sample in a study of regulatory T cells in long-lasting Graves disease. Via MiXCR, TCRdb re-called the multiplex PCR reads, giving one row per CDR3 protein. The table shows over 200,000 distinct CDR3 sequences, with about a sixth occurring only once. The material was peripheral blood mononuclear cells (PBMCs), obtained at new diagnosis, from a patient treated with antithyroid drugs. These receptors came from a female donor with Graves disease. CDR3s include the opening cysteine and the closing phenylalanine or tryptophan. Each record gives: CDR3 protein, CDR3 DNA, D gene, clone size, J gene, V gene. D genes are given only for firm matches. Expanded clones get a size class; other rows say once, few or many, or leave the size out.

CAWSVTVADTQYF	TGTGCCTGGAGTGTAACGGTGGCAGATACGCAGTATTTT	-	many	TRBJ2-3	TRBV30
CASSPHRGPYEQYF	TGTGCCAGTAGTCCCCACAGGGGGCCCTACGAGCAGTACTTC	TRBD1	few	TRBJ2-7	TRBV19
CASVSRGRISYNSPLHF	TGTGCCAGCGTTAGCCGTGGACGGATCTCCTATAATTCACCCCTCCACTTT	-	many	TRBJ1-6	TRBV27
CASSLNRGSGETQYF	TGTGCCAGCAGCCTCAACAGGGGCTCGGGAGAGACCCAGTACTTC	TRBD1	few	TRBJ2-5	TRBV7-3
CASSPGPAAEAFF	TGCGCCAGCAGCCCCGGCCCGGCGGCTGAAGCTTTCTTT	-	many	TRBJ1-1	TRBV10-1
CSVLGQSNTEAFF	TGCAGCGTCCTGGGACAGTCGAACACTGAAGCTTTCTTT	TRBD1	many	TRBJ1-1	TRBV29-1
CASREGLAGNEQFF	TGTGCCAGCAGAGAGGGACTAGCGGGCAATGAGCAGTTCTTC	TRBD2	-	TRBJ2-1	TRBV2
CASSLMGLAYNEQFF	TGTGCCAGCAGTCTAATGGGACTAGCTTACAATGAGCAGTTCTTC	TRBD2	few	TRBJ2-1	TRBV6-2/TRBV6-3
CASSAGTSAPHEQYF	TGTGCCAGCAGCGCCGGGACTAGCGCCCCGCACGAGCAGTACTTC	TRBD2	many	TRBJ2-7	TRBV9
CASSWTPNQPQHF	TGTGCCAGCAGTTGGACCCCCAATCAGCCCCAGCATTTT	-	many	TRBJ1-5	TRBV12-3/TRBV12-4
CASSEGLAGGRNEQFF	TGTGCCAGCAGCGAGGGACTAGCGGGAGGAAGGAATGAGCAGTTCTTC	TRBD2	once	TRBJ2-1	TRBV6-1
CASSEVLYTF	TGTGCCAGCAGTGAGGTTCTCTACACCTTC	-	many	TRBJ1-2	TRBV2
CSARDVASGNNEQFF	TGCAGTGCTAGAGATGTGGCTAGCGGGAACAATGAGCAGTTCTTC	TRBD2	-	TRBJ2-1	TRBV20-1
CSATGYNEQFF	TGCAGTGCTACGGGCTACAATGAGCAGTTCTTC	-	many	TRBJ2-1	TRBV20-1
CSASGGGHLNYEQYF	TGCAGTGCTAGTGGCGGGGGGCATCTGAACTACGAGCAGTACTTC	TRBD2	many	TRBJ2-7	TRBV20-1
CASSQESSGRAGAKNIQYF	TGTGCCAGCAGCCAAGAGTCTAGCGGGAGGGCCGGGGCCAAAAACATTCAGTACTTC	TRBD2	few	TRBJ2-4	TRBV14
CATSAGLSSYEQYF	TGTGCCACCAGTGCAGGGCTTAGCTCCTACGAGCAGTACTTC	-	many	TRBJ2-7	TRBV24-1
CASSVGLADGYTF	TGTGCCAGCAGCGTAGGTCTGGCGGATGGCTACACCTTC	-	many	TRBJ1-2	TRBV9
CASKYTGYNEQFF	TGTGCCAGCAAATATACAGGGTACAATGAGCAGTTCTTC	-	many	TRBJ2-1	TRBV6-1
CASSLGSERGYTF	TGCGCCAGCAGCTTGGGATCGGAGAGGGGCTACACCTTC	-	many	TRBJ1-2	TRBV5-1
CATSGLASYNEQFF	TGTGCCACCAGTGGACTAGCTTCCTACAATGAGCAGTTCTTC	TRBD2	few	TRBJ2-1	TRBV24-1
CASSPQGPTGGYTF	TGTGCCAGCAGCCCTCAGGGCCCTACGGGCGGCTACACCTTC	-	many	TRBJ1-2	TRBV3-1
CASREGGAGGYTF	TGTGCCAGCAGGGAAGGGGGGGCGGGGGGTTACACCTTC	-	-	TRBJ1-2	TRBV6-1
CASRELAGETTPIFTYEQYF	TGTGCCAGCAGAGAACTAGCGGGAGAAACTACACCGATATTTACCTACGAGCAGTACTTC	TRBD2	many	TRBJ2-7	TRBV25-1
CASTPTVKQETQYF	TGTGCCAGCACCCCGACGGTAAAACAAGAGACCCAGTACTTC	-	-	TRBJ2-5	TRBV6-1
CASSLVRVGTEAFF	TGTGCCAGCAGCTTAGTGAGGGTCGGGACTGAAGCTTTCTTT	-	many	TRBJ1-1	TRBV7-8
CAILKTPGLAGAAAYNEQFF	TGTGCCATCCTGAAAACTCCGGGACTAGCGGGGGCCGCGGCCTACAATGAGCAGTTCTTC	TRBD2	many	TRBJ2-1	TRBV10-3
CASSESGGETQYF	TGTGCCAGCAGTGAATCCGGAGGTGAGACCCAGTACTTC	-	many	TRBJ2-5	TRBV25-1
CASRFTGGEKAFF	TGTGCCAGCAGATTCACAGGGGGGGAAAAAGCTTTCTTT	TRBD1	-	TRBJ1-1	TRBV27
CASSRPGWETQYF	TGTGCCAGCAGCCGACCAGGGTGGGAGACCCAGTACTTC	-	many	TRBJ2-5	TRBV11-2